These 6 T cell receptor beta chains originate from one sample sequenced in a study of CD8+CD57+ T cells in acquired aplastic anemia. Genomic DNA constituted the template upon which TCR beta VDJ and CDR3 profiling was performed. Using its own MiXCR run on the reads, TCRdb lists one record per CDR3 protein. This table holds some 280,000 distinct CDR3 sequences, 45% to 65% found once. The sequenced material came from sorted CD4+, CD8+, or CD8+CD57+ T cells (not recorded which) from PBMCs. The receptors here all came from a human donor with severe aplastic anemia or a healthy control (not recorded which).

The CDR3 region is CSVEGGFSQETQYF. In nucleotides, the CDR3 is TGCAGCGTTGAAGGCGGATTTAGCCAAGAGACCCAGTACTTC. V and J are TRBV29-1 and TRBJ2-5, with unresolved D. CDR1 SQVTM and CDR2 ANQGSEA come from the germline V gene. V lost 1 base to trimming and J lost 1 base, with 10 bases between them. The CDR3 runs to 14 residues.

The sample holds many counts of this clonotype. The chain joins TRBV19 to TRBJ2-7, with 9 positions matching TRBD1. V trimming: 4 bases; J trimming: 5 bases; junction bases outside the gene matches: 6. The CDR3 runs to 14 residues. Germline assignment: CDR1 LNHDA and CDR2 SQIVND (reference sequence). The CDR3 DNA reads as TGTGCCAGTAGTAGAAGGACAGGGGCTCACGAGCAGTACTTC. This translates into CASSRRTGAHEQYF.

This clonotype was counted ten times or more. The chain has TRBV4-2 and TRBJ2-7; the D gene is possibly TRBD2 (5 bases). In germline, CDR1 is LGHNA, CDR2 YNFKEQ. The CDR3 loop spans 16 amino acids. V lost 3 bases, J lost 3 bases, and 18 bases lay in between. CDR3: CASSQPGKDSSYEQYF. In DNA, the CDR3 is TGTGCCAGCAGCCAGCCCGGTAAGGACTCCAGCTACGAGCAGTACTTC.

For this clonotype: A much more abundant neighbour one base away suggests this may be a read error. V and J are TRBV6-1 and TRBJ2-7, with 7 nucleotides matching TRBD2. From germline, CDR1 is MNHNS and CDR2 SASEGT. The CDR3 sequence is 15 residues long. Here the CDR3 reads CASTFTGGSSYERYF. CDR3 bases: TGTGCCAGCACCTTTACGGGGGGTAGCTCCTACGAGCGGTACTTC.

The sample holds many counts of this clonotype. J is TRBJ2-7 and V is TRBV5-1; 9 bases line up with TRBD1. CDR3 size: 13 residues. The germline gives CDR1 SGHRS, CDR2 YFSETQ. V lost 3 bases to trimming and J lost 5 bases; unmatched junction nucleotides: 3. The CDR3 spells CASSSGQGNEQYF. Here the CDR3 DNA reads TGCGCCAGCAGCTCGGGACAGGGTAACGAGCAGTACTTC.

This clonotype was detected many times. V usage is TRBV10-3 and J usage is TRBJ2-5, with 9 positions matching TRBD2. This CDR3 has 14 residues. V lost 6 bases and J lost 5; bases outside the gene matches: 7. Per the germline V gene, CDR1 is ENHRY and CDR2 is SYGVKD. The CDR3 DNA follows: TGTGCCATCAGCCGCGGGGGGGCGGTCGAGACCCAGTACTTC. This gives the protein CAISRGGAVETQYF.